This T cell receptor beta chain originates from a study of OX40 agonist ivuxolimab in advanced cancers. General study results and limits: At 0.1 to 3.0 mg/kg and by week 6, CD4+ and CD8+ T cells in the blood had expanded clonally. Normalized expansion of T-cell clones was also low for some nonresponders. The expanded peripheral T cells' antigen specificity was not determined.

Profiled with immunoSEQ multiplex PCR; TCRdb holds only in-frame clones, not every one. The sample records over 85,000 clones, around 88% being singletons. This clone was recorded many times. Its specificity is unknown. V dropped 5 bases and J dropped 10 bases, with 18 bases sitting between them. The length of the CDR3 is 15 residues. Germline lookup yields CDR1 SGHVS and CDR2 FNYEAQ. The source is an adult with an advanced solid tumor such as melanoma, head and neck, liver or kidney cancer. This sequence joins TRBV7-6 and TRBJ1-6; a possible D gene is TRBD1 (5 bases). Sequencing used CD4+ or CD8+ T cells sorted from blood, obtained in a trial of the OX40 agonist ivuxolimab. The CDR3 nucleotides are TGTGCCAGCAGCAGGGGACGGATTGGGGGATCACCCCTCCACTTT. It yields the protein CASSRGRIGGSPLHF.